The 7 T cell receptor beta chains reported below all come from one sample, sequenced in a study of CD8 T cells in Susac syndrome. Reverse transcription of about 0.45 to 1 ug RNA was carried out with random hexamers. TCRdb re-analysed the immunoSEQ multiplex PCR reads in MiXCR, keeping a single row per CDR3 protein. The table includes under 300,000 distinct CDR3 sequences, 96% detected once. What was sequenced was CD4+ T cells from PBMCs. Receptors originate from a human donor with Susac syndrome.

The chain has TRBV19 and TRBJ2-5, with D perhaps TRBD2 (5 bases). Trimming shortened V by 6 bases and J by 4 bases, and 15 bases separated the two germline ends. This CDR3 has 14 residues. CDR1 is LNHDA, CDR2 SQIVND, per germline (reference sequence). The CDR3, as DNA: TGTGCCAGTAGGTTCCGGGGAGTTGGAGAGACCCAGTACTTC. It is translated as CASRFRGVGETQYF.

This sequence joins TRBV5-1 and TRBJ1-2; D perhaps matches TRBD1 (5 bases). V dropped 4 bases and J dropped 4 bases, with 11 bases sitting between them. This CDR3 has 13 amino acids. CDR1 and CDR2 from the germline V gene are SGHRS and YFSETQ. This chain's CDR3 is CASSEQVAYGYTF. In DNA form, the CDR3 reads TGCGCCAGCAGCGAACAGGTGGCCTATGGCTACACCTTC. Variable domain in full (rest from reference TRBV5-1 and TRBJ1-2): KAGVTQTPRYLIKTRGQQVTLSCSPISGHRSVSWYQQTPGQGLQFLFEYFSETQRNKGNFPGRFSGRQFSNSRSEMNVSTLELGDSALYLCASSEQVAYGYTFGSGTRLTVV.

This clonotype was recorded once. The chain links TRBV12-3 or TRBV12-4 to TRBJ2-2; D is perhaps TRBD2 (5 bases). Trimming removed 5 bases at V and 0 bases at J, with 10 bases between. The CDR3 loop spans 15 amino acids. As DNA, the CDR3 is TGTGCCAGCAGTCCGACCGGGGCGAACACCGGGGAGCTGTTTTTT. This translates into CASSPTGANTGELFF.

This chain links TRBV20-1 with TRBJ1-5; 8 bases match TRBD1. Germline loops: CDR1 DFQATT, CDR2 SNEGSKA (reference sequence). The length of the CDR3 is 12 residues. Germline trimming cut 7 bases from V and 6 bases from J; bases unmatched to any gene: 5. CDR3 residues: CSVSGGGQPQHF. CDR3 DNA sequence: TGCAGTGTATCAGGGGGCGGTCAGCCCCAGCATTTT.

CDR3 residues: CSARLGVVDIQYF. The CDR3 DNA reads TGCAGTGCTAGACTCGGTGTCGTGGACATTCAGTACTTC. The rearrangement uses TRBV20-1 and TRBJ2-4; D uncertain. Germline values: CDR1 DFQATT, CDR2 SNEGSKA (reference sequence). Between the trimmed V and J ends, which lost 2 bases and 8 bases, there was a span of 13 bases. The CDR3 contains 13 residues.

The V call is TRBV21-1, the J call TRBJ2-3; the D segment call TRBD1 is taken from the table without a DNA check. TRBV21-1 is recorded as a pseudogene. There are 18 residues in the CDR3. CDR3 coding DNA: TGTGCCAGCAGCAAAGGGAGAAACAGGGGGTCTAGGACAGATACGCAGTATTTT. It codes for CASSKGRNRGSRTDTQYF.

The rearrangement joins TRBV25-1 to TRBJ2-5, with D possibly matching TRBD1 (6 bases). There are 15 residues in the CDR3. Deletions cut 1 base from V and 2 bases from J, with 11 bases between. The germline CDR1 and CDR2 sequences are MGHDK and SYGVNS. The CDR3 DNA reads TGTGCCAGCAGTGAATTTTGGCAGGGGCAAGAGACCCAGTACTTC. Encoded protein: CASSEFWQGQETQYF.